This T cell receptor beta chain was obtained from a study of CD8+CD57+ T cells in acquired aplastic anemia. As to this clonotype: A much larger clone sits a single nucleotide away, making a read error possible.

CDR1 and CDR2 from the germline V gene are SGHRS and YFSETQ. The CDR3 consists of 13 residues. Patients included in sequencing had previously demonstrated CD8+CD57+ cell expansion by flow cytometry. Acquired aplastic anemia of severe grade affected all patients. Both TCR beta VDJ combination and CDR3 sequence profiling were carried out. Genomic DNA was the template for this profiling. TCRdb ran MiXCR on the reads and lists one entry per CDR3 protein. This sample yields approximately 220,000 distinct CDR3 sequences, of which roughly 50% are seen a single time; roughly 21% belongs to the top ten. This TCR was recovered from a human donor with aplastic anemia. The J gene is TRBJ2-7, the V gene TRBV5-1; 8 bases align to TRBD2. The sequenced material came from sorted CD4+, CD8+, or CD8+CD57+ T cells (not recorded which) from PBMCs. Here the CDR3 DNA reads TGCGCCAGCGGCTTAGCGGGGCTAAGCGAGCAGTACTTC. This translates into CASGLAGLSEQYF.